This entry lists 16 T cell receptor beta chains sequenced from one sample in a study of metastatic and nonmetastatic thyroid tumors. TCRdb recomputed clones from the PCR reads via MiXCR. Of around 30,000 clones in the sample, less than 14% were seen once. Treatment of any kind had been given to no patient before thyroid surgery. Sequencing was carried out using blood. The source of these receptors is a female donor with papillary thyroid cancer or a benign thyroid nodule (not recorded which). Some clones in this sample may be carry-over from other donors' samples.

Judged by abundance, this clone is medium-sized. The V gene is TRBV6-1, the J gene TRBJ1-6; 8 positions agree with TRBD1. Germline V gene lookup returns CDR1 MNHNS and CDR2 SASEGT. The CDR3 runs to 15 residues. Germline trimming cut 5 bases from V and 13 bases from J; bases unmatched to any gene: 13. Here the CDR3 reads CASSKSDRVLSPLHF. CDR3 in DNA: TGTGCCAGCAGTAAATCGGACAGGGTATTATCTCCCCTCCACTTT.

This clone was seen ten or more times. The J gene is TRBJ2-6, the V gene TRBV28, with a weak D call TRBD1 (5 bases). The V end lost 3 bases, the J end lost 0 bases, and 6 bases lay between the germline ends. The germline V gene has CDR1 MDHEN and CDR2 SYDVKM. The CDR3 has 15 amino acids. CDR3 sequence reads: CASSLDNSGANVLTF. The CDR3, as DNA: TGTGCCAGCAGTTTGGACAACTCTGGGGCCAACGTCCTGACTTTC.

This clone was counted many times. The chain joins TRBV29-1 to TRBJ2-5; 10 positions agree with TRBD1. Germline assignment: CDR1 SQVTM and CDR2 ANQGSEA. The CDR3 has 13 amino acids. V trimming: 6 bases; J trimming: 3 bases; junction bases outside the gene matches: 4. The DNA for the CDR3 is TGCAGCGTACCGGGGACAGGGGAAGAGACCCAGTACTTC. It translates to CSVPGTGEETQYF.

In this sample, this clone turned up many times. Given a much more abundant clone one base away, this may be a read error. This sample also contains other DNA sequences that code for the same CDR3. J is TRBJ1-3 and V is TRBV25-1; no clear D. The CDR3 is 14 amino acids. The V gene's germline CDR1 is MGHDK and CDR2 SYGVNS. V lost 6 bases and J lost 0, with 9 bases in between. As DNA, the CDR3 is TGTGCCAGCAGCGTGTCCGGCTCTGGAAACACCATATATTTT. As protein: CASSVSGSGNTIYF.

The chain links TRBV3-1 to TRBJ1-2; D unresolved. The CDR3 loop spans 14 amino acids. Germline CDR1 LGHDT, CDR2 YNNKEL (reference sequence). The V end was cut by 5 bases, the J end by 7 bases, with 17 bases between. CDR3: CASSAGSWAIGYTF. The CDR3 DNA reads as TGTGCCAGCAGCGCCGGGTCCTGGGCCATTGGCTACACCTTC. Full variable domain (outside the CDR3, taken from reference TRBV3-1 and TRBJ1-2): DTAVSQTPKYLVTQMGNDKSIKCEQNLGHDTMYWYKQDSKKFLKIMFSYNNKELIINETVPNRFSPKSPDKAHLNLHINSLELGDSAVYFCASSAGSWAIGYTFGSGTRLTVV.

The chain uses TRBV7-9 and TRBJ1-5; D gene unclear. Germline V gives CDR1 SEHNR, CDR2 FQNEAQ (reference sequence). The CDR3 covers 13 residues. This CDR3 reads CGCSLGLGQPQHF. DNA of the CDR3: TGTGGGTGCAGCTTAGGCCTGGGACAGCCCCAGCATTTT.

The rearrangement links TRBV20-1 to TRBJ1-5; 8 bases are shared with TRBD1. Germline values: CDR1 DFQATT, CDR2 SNEGSKA (reference sequence). Unmatched junction bases numbered 8, after V lost 6 bases and J lost 1 base. This CDR3 spans 15 amino acids. This CDR3 is CSANDGQGSNQPQHF. CDR3 nucleotides: TGCAGTGCGAATGACGGACAGGGAAGCAATCAGCCCCAGCATTTT.

This clone was recorded a few times. This sequence joins TRBV28 and TRBJ1-1; D gene unclear. The V gene's germline CDR1 is MDHEN and CDR2 SYDVKM. This CDR3 is built from 13 residues. The V gene lost 5 bases and the J gene lost 1 base, with 8 bases spanning the gap. CDR3 bases: TGTGCCAGCAGTGAGCGCCCGAACACTGAAGCTTTCTTT. Translation gives CASSERPNTEAFF.

This clone has a count of ten or more. V gene TRBV29-1 combines with J gene TRBJ1-4, with no clear D. V lost 4 bases and J 7 bases, leaving 19 bases between the germline ends. There are 15 residues in the CDR3. Germline V lookup: CDR1 SQVTM, CDR2 ANQGSEA. The CDR3: CSVAPPGALAEKLFF. The CDR3 coding sequence is TGCAGCGTTGCTCCCCCGGGAGCCCTGGCTGAAAAACTGTTTTTT. Looking up the rest from reference TRBV29-1 and TRBJ1-4 gives the full variable domain: SAVISQKPSRDICQRGTSLTIQCQVDSQVTMMFWYRQQPGQSLTLIATANQGSEATYESGFVIDKFPISRPNLTFSTLTVSNMSPEDSSIYLCSVAPPGALAEKLFFGSGTQLSVL.

This clone was seen many times. This sequence joins TRBV2 and TRBJ2-5; D gene ambiguous. Germline CDR1 is SNHLY and CDR2 is FYNNEI. CDR3 length: 13 amino acids. V was shortened by 1 base and J by 5 bases, with 8 bases between the two germline ends. The CDR3 nucleotides are TGTGCCAGCAGTGAAGGACCTCCCGAGACCCAGTACTTC. It encodes CASSEGPPETQYF.

This clone was seen many times. The chain recombines TRBV5-1 with TRBJ2-3, with a possible D match to TRBD1 (6 bases). The CDR3 runs 12 residues. Trimming took 4 bases from V and 7 from J, leaving 10 bases between them. The germline CDR1 and CDR2 sequences are SGHRS and YFSETQ. The CDR3 DNA sequence: TGCGCCAGCAGCGGGGGACAAAATACGCAGTATTTT. Its translation is CASSGGQNTQYF.

As regards this clone: An end of the junction does not agree with germline; a read error may underlie this. Other DNA sequences in the sample encode the same CDR3. J is TRBJ2-3 and V is TRBV24-1, with D perhaps TRBD1 (6 bases). Germline V gene sequence: CDR1 KGHDR, CDR2 SFDVKD. This CDR3 contains 14 residues. The CDR3 is CATSKGGSTDAQYF. In DNA, the CDR3 is TGTGCCACCAGCAAAGGGGGTAGCACAGATGCGCAGTATTTT.

The sample holds many counts of this clone. Mismatch with germline at one junction end may stem from a read error. Other DNA sequences of this sample code for an identical CDR3. This chain joins TRBV11-2 and TRBJ2-7; TRBD2 matches 7 bases. CDR1 SGHAT and CDR2 FQNNGV come from the germline V gene. CDR3 length equals 15 residues. Here the CDR3 reads CASSQTSFSPYEQYF. The CDR3 DNA reads as TGTGCCAGCAGCCAGACTAGCTTTTCGCCCTACGAACAGTACTTC.

This sequence joins TRBV9 and TRBJ2-5; no firm D call. Deletions cut 1 base from V and 3 bases from J, with 7 bases between. The CDR3 is 13 residues long. The V gene's germline CDR1 is SGDLS and CDR2 YYNGEE. The CDR3 loop reads CASSVYPEETQYF. CDR3 coding DNA: TGTGCCAGCAGCGTATACCCGGAAGAGACCCAGTACTTC.

This clone was picked up many times. A read error is possible here, since a much larger clone lies one base away. This chain connects TRBV20-1 to TRBJ2-1; 9 bases are a match to TRBD2. J was trimmed by 5 bases and V by 0 bases; bases with no gene match: 17. The CDR3 totals 19 residues. Per germline, CDR1 DFQATT and CDR2 SNEGSKA (reference sequence). Here the CDR3 DNA reads TGCAGTGCTAGAGAGCCTGGATCGGCGGGAGGGGGGTCCCACAATGAGCAGTTCTTC. Residues: CSAREPGSAGGGSHNEQFF.

Many counts were recorded for this clone. This chain joins TRBV7-9 and TRBJ2-2; 8 nucleotides match TRBD1. Germline V gene data show CDR1 as SEHNR and CDR2 as FQNEAQ (reference sequence). The CDR3 extends over 18 amino acids. Unmatched junction bases numbered 16, after V lost 8 bases and J lost 2 bases. The CDR3 sequence: CASPIGLGTGQNTGELFF. The CDR3 nucleotides read TGTGCCAGCCCCATAGGGCTGGGGACAGGACAAAACACCGGGGAGCTGTTTTTT.